This T cell receptor (beta chain) was identified during a study of T cell responses to AZD1222 COVID-19 vaccine (dated by TCRdb to about 2021). Concerning the study at large: AZD1222 recipients given second doses at about 4 weeks or at about 12 weeks were pooled, since spike-specific TCR depth and breadth were not found to differ between the two schedules. TCR sequencing covered approximately 230 trial participants: around 210 given two doses of AZD1222 and 26 given two doses of MenACWY control vaccine. Trial participants were enrolled by age into 18-55, 56-69 and 70-plus year subgroups, with roughly 150, 30 and 60 TCR-sequenced participants respectively.

CDR1 and CDR2 are read off the germline V gene as LGHNT and FRNRAP. The CDR3, from cysteine to phenylalanine, totals 13 residues. Only CDR3 DNA remains: 39 bases, in frame from the first base. The germline ends are 15 bases apart after V is trimmed by 6 bases and J by 6 bases. The CDR3 regions of human TCRbeta chains were analyzed by immunosequencing. In the source study's methods: Repertoire TCRs were matched against a reference library of SARS-CoV-2-specific TCRs generated with the MIRA antigen-specificity platform. Breadth was defined as the fraction of unique TCRs that were SARS-CoV-2-associated. Depth was defined as the fraction of total T cells that were SARS-CoV-2-associated. Using the MIRA data, every spike-specific TCR was mapped to the spike region that the TCR reacted to and assigned to either a CD4 or a CD8 class. Log10-transformed breadth and depth values were compared by one-way ANOVA with Sidak's multiple comparisons tests. TCRdb took over this immuneACCESS table, retaining in-frame rearrangements with V and J assigned. Such tables are incomplete; in checked studies, under half of the missing clones stem from an unresolved V gene, and the remainder is unexplained. V and J calls and clone size are those listed in that table; D and trimming were worked out from the DNA. The sample table records around 120,000 clones; about nine tenths of these occur just once. Approximately 4.8% of the sample goes to the ten largest clones.

What this sample's time point label stands for: baseline before first vaccination. Vaccinee samples came from UK trials COV001 and COV002, including a single-blind randomized controlled phase 2/3 trial of AZD1222 (ChAdOx1 nCoV-19) in healthy adults. For TCRbeta chain sequencing, PBMC samples from trial participants were taken at day 0 and at day 28 after the second dose. Study-wide conclusions, independent of this receptor: No day 14 peak-response samples were available, so repertoires were characterized only after the peak T cell response. After two AZD1222 doses, spike-specific TCR breadth and depth were significantly higher than at day 0 and than in MenACWY recipients. The 56-69-year group was small, and its depth increase did not reach significance, likely because of low power. Reportedly, almost half of the unique spike-specific TCRs recognized epitopes lying outside the regions that are mutated in the B.1.351 and B.1.1.7 variants. The whole spike protein was spanned by vaccine-associated CD4 TCRs, and dominant responses were seen in regions 160-218 and 743-854. Conclusions about previously exposed vaccinees were limited because only a handful of AZD1222 recipients were SARS-CoV-2 seropositive at baseline. Participants were mostly white British and included more females than males, and it was suggested by the authors that clonal diversity may have been underestimated.

Points on this clone: Its cognate antigen has yet to be identified. Per-base quality was not reported, and no clone a single base away is much larger than it.

The V gene is TRBV12-5 and the J gene is TRBJ2-7; possibly the D gene is TRBD2, per 6 matching bases. The receptor was derived from an adult in good health. Sequenced here: peripheral blood, sampled on day 0 of AZD1222 vaccination. The CDR3 protein is CASGPPAGSEQYF. The bases are TGTGCTAGTGGCCCCCCGGCGGGGAGCGAGCAGTACTTC.